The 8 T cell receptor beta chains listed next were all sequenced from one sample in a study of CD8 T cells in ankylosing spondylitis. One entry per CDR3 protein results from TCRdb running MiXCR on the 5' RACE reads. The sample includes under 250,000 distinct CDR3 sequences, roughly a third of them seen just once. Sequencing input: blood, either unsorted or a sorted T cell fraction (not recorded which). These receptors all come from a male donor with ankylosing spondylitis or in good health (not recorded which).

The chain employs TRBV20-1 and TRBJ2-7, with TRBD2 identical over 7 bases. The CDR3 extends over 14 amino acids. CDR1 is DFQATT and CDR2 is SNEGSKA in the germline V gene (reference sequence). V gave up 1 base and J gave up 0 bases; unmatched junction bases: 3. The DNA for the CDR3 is TGCAGTGCTAGAGTGTGGGGGGGCTCCTACGAGCAGTACTTC. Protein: CSARVWGGSYEQYF.

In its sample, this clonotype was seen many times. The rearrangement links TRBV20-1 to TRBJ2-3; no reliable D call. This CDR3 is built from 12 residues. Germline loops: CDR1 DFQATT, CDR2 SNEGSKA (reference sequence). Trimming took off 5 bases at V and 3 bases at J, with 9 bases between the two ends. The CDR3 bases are TGCAGTGCTCCTATTAGAACAGATACGCAGTATTTT. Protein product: CSAPIRTDTQYF.

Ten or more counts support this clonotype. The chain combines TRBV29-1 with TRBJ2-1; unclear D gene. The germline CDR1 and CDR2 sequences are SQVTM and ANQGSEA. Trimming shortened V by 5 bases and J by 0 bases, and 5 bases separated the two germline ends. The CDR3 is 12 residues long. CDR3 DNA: TGCAGCGTTCGCATCTCCTACAATGAGCAGTTCTTC. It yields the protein CSVRISYNEQFF.

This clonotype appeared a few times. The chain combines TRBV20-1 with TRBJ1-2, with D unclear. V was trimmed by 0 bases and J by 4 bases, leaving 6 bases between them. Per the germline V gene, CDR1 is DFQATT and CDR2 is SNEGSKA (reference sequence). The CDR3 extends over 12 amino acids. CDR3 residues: CSARDFIYGYTF. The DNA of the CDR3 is TGCAGTGCTAGAGATTTTATCTATGGCTACACCTTC.

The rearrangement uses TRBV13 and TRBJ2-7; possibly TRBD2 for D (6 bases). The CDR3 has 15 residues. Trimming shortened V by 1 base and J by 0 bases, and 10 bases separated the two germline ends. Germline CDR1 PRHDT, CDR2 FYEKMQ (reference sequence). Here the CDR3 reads CASSLEGRPSYEQYF. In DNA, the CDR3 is TGTGCCAGCAGCTTAGAGGGGAGGCCCTCCTACGAGCAGTACTTC. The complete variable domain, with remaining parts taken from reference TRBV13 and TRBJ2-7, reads AAGVIQSPRHLIKEKRETATLKCYPIPRHDTVYWYQQGPGQDPQFLISFYEKMQSDKGSIPDRFSAQQFSDYHSELNMSSLELGDSALYFCASSLEGRPSYEQYFGPGTRLTVT.

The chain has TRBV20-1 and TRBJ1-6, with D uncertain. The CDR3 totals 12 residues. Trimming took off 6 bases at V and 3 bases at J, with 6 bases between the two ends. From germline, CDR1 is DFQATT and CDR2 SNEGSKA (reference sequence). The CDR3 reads CSAWHYNSPLHF. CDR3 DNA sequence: TGCAGTGCCTGGCACTATAATTCACCCCTCCACTTT.

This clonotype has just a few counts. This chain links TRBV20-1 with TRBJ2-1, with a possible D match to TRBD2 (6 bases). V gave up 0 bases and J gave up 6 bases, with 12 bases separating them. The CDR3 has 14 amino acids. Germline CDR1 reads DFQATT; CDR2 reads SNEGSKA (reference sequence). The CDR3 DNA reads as TGCAGTGCTAGAGATATACTAGCACTCAATGAGCAGTTCTTC. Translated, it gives CSARDILALNEQFF.

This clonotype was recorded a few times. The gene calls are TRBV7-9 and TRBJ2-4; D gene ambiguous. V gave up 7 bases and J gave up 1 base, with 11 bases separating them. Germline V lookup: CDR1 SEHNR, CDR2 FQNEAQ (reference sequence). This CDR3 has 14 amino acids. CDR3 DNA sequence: TGTGCCAGCACGCCTCCGGGTGCCAAAAACATTCAGTACTTC. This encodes CASTPPGAKNIQYF.